One and the same sample provided the 20 T cell receptor beta chains below, sequenced in a study of shared clonotypes between healthy human individuals. Assay used: immunoSEQ multiplex PCR; TCRdb lists only in-frame clones, some missing. The sample lists 600,000 to 750,000 clones, just under 75% occurring once. The sample consisted of memory CD4+ T cells sorted from blood. This sample's subset: CD45RA-negative fraction. The receptors were gathered from a woman in her 30s in good health.

V and J are TRBV28 and TRBJ1-5, with D perhaps matching TRBD1 (5 bases). V was pared by 6 bases and J by 2 bases, with 8 bases between. Per the germline V gene, CDR1 is MDHEN and CDR2 is SYDVKM. The CDR3 length is 13 residues. Here the CDR3 DNA reads TGTGCCAGCAGGGACACAGGCAATCAGCCCCAGCATTTT. Translating it yields CASRDTGNQPQHF.

The chain joins TRBV7-3 to TRBJ1-5; D remains ambiguous. Trimming cost V 4 bases and J 7 bases, with 11 bases left between them. The germline CDR1 and CDR2 sequences are SGHTA and FQGTGA. This CDR3 contains 13 residues. DNA for the CDR3: TGTGCCAGCAGCTCAACGCCAGGACAGCCCCAGCATTTT. It is translated as CASSSTPGQPQHF. The full variable domain, rest sourced from reference TRBV7-3 and TRBJ1-5, is GAGVSQTPSNKVTEKGKYVELRCDPISGHTALYWYRQSLGQGPEFLIYFQGTGAADDSGLPNDRFFAVRPEGSVSTLKIQRTERGDSAVYLCASSSTPGQPQHFGDGTRLSIL.

A single count supports this clone. The identical CDR3 is also encoded by other nucleotide sequences in the sample. V and J are TRBV5-1 and TRBJ1-4; D call uncertain. Germline V CDR1 and CDR2: SGHRS, YFSETQ. V lost 2 bases and J lost 5, with 7 bases in between. The CDR3 length is 13 residues. This chain's CDR3 is CASSLLGNEKLFF. Written as DNA, the CDR3 is TGCGCCAGCAGCTTACTTGGAAATGAAAAACTGTTTTTT.

This clone was counted between two and nine times. J is TRBJ1-1 and V is TRBV28; D gene ambiguous. The CDR3 covers 16 residues. CDR1 and CDR2 from the germline V gene are MDHEN and SYDVKM. The V end was cut by 2 bases, the J end by 0 bases, with 13 bases between. The CDR3 DNA reads as TGTGCCAGCAGTTTAGCTGGAAGACGGCTGAACACTGAAGCTTTCTTT. Translating it yields CASSLAGRRLNTEAFF. Full variable domain (remainder filled in from reference TRBV28 and TRBJ1-1): DVKVTQSSRYLVKRTGEKVFLECVQDMDHENMFWYRQDPGLGLRLIYFSYDVKMKEKGDIPEGYSVSREKKERFSLILESASTNQTSMYLCASSLAGRRLNTEAFFGQGTRLTVV.

The chain joins TRBV5-1 to TRBJ1-2; TRBD1 agrees at 9 bases. The length of the CDR3 is 14 residues. Trimming took 3 bases from V and 12 from J; bases not matched to a gene: 12. In germline, CDR1 is SGHRS, CDR2 YFSETQ. In nucleotides, the CDR3 is TGCGCCAGCAGCTCGGGGACAGGGAGAGTCGGGGACACCTTC. It yields the protein CASSSGTGRVGDTF. Variable domain in full (rest from reference TRBV5-1 and TRBJ1-2): KAGVTQTPRYLIKTRGQQVTLSCSPISGHRSVSWYQQTPGQGLQFLFEYFSETQRNKGNFPGRFSGRQFSNSRSEMNVSTLELGDSALYLCASSSGTGRVGDTFGSGTRLTVV.

The chain has TRBV2 and TRBJ2-1; 9 bases fit TRBD2. V was pared by 5 bases and J by 6 bases, with 5 bases of the junction left unmatched. The CDR3 is 14 amino acids. Germline values: CDR1 SNHLY, CDR2 FYNNEI. The CDR3 loop reads CASSLAGGGNEQFF. The DNA for the CDR3 is TGTGCCAGCAGTCTTGCGGGAGGGGGCAATGAGCAGTTCTTC.

Note on this clone: The junction departs from germline at one end; a sequencing error may be responsible. The gene calls are TRBV10-3 and TRBJ1-2; D perhaps matches TRBD1 (6 bases). Germline-derived CDR1 and CDR2 are ENHRY and SYGVKD. The CDR3 contains 15 residues. The CDR3 loop is CASSEVGAFDYGYTF. CDR3 in DNA: TGTGCCAGCAGTGAAGTGGGGGCATTCGACTATGGCTACACCTTC.

This clone was counted a few times. The same CDR3 is also encoded by other DNA sequences in this sample. The rearrangement links TRBV19 to TRBJ1-5, with 10 bases fitting TRBD1. This CDR3 region has 14 residues. Germline lookup yields CDR1 LNHDA and CDR2 SQIVND (reference sequence). V was pared by 8 bases and J by 2 bases, with 3 bases of the junction left unmatched. The DNA of the CDR3 is TGTGCCAGTTCCGGGACAGGGGGCAATCAGCCCCAGCATTTT. It translates to CASSGTGGNQPQHF.

Details on this clone: Other DNA sequences in this specimen translate into the identical CDR3. V is TRBV15 and J is TRBJ2-3; TRBD2 matches at 7 bases. Germline V gene lookup returns CDR1 LNHNV and CDR2 YYDKDF (reference sequence). V lost 0 bases and J lost 3; bases outside the gene matches: 3. The CDR3 is made up of 15 amino acids. CDR3 DNA sequence: TGTGCCACCAGCAGAGATCCGGGAGGAACAGATACGCAGTATTTT. This sequence encodes CATSRDPGGTDTQYF.

The CDR3 region has the DNA TGCGCCAGCAGCCTCCTCCCGGGACGAGAAAACATTCAGTACTTC. Protein product: CASSLLPGRENIQYF. V and J are TRBV4-1 and TRBJ2-4; the D gene could be TRBD1 or TRBD2 (5 bases each). The CDR3 has 15 amino acids. From germline, CDR1 is MGHRA and CDR2 YSYEKL. The ends were cut back, 4 bases at V and 5 bases at J, with 15 bases in the middle.

The rearrangement links TRBV25-1 to TRBJ2-5; D is undetermined. Germline values: CDR1 MGHDK, CDR2 SYGVNS. The V end lost 4 bases, the J end lost 0 bases, and 15 bases lay between the germline ends. This CDR3 contains 16 residues. The CDR3 DNA follows: TGTGCCAGCAGTGGTCCGGCCGGACGCAACCAAGAGACCCAGTACTTC. The encoded protein is CASSGPAGRNQETQYF. The full variable domain, in which reference TRBV25-1 and TRBJ2-5 provide the parts outside the CDR3, is EADIYQTPRYLVIGTGKKITLECSQTMGHDKMYWYQQDPGMELHLIHYSYGVNSTEKGDLSSESTVSRIRTEHFPLTLESARPSHTSQYLCASSGPAGRNQETQYFGPGTRLLVL.

The chain uses TRBV7-2 and TRBJ2-1; D might be TRBD1 (6 bases). This CDR3 is 15 amino acids long. With 5 bases removed from V and 5 bases from J, the gap between germline ends came to 16 bases. The germline gives CDR1 SGHTA, CDR2 FQGNSA. CDR3 bases: TGTGCCAGCAGCCCCTGGGGACAAGACCACAATGAGCAGTTCTTC. Translation gives CASSPWGQDHNEQFF.

Comments on this clone: The sample holds other DNA sequences that translate to the same CDR3. V gene TRBV7-9 combines with J gene TRBJ2-1; D is tentatively TRBD1 or TRBD2 (6 bases each). The CDR3 runs 13 residues. V lost 1 base and J lost 7, with 8 bases in between. Germline V lookup: CDR1 SEHNR, CDR2 FQNEAQ (reference sequence). The CDR3, as DNA: TGTGCCAGCAGCTTAGGAGGGGGGAATGAGCAGTTCTTC. Translating it yields CASSLGGGNEQFF.

This clone has only one observation. This chain's CDR3 is CAIGAVRSPGELFF. CDR3 bases: TGTGCCATCGGGGCAGTTCGGTCCCCCGGGGAGCTGTTTTTT. V is TRBV10-3 and J is TRBJ2-2, with D tentatively TRBD1 (5 bases). CDR3 length: 14 residues. Per germline, CDR1 ENHRY and CDR2 SYGVKD. Trimming removed 8 bases from V and 6 bases from J, with 16 bases in between.

V is TRBV10-2 and J is TRBJ2-3, with TRBD2 identical over 10 bases. J gave up 6 bases and V 9 bases, and 9 bases lay outside the gene matches. The CDR3 has 14 residues. Germline V gene data show CDR1 as WSHSY and CDR2 as SAAADI. The CDR3 sequence is CASQLAGDSDTQYF. In DNA, the CDR3 is TGCGCCAGTCAGCTAGCGGGAGATTCGGATACGCAGTATTTT.

Of note for this clone: In the same sample, other DNA sequences code for this CDR3. The CDR3 region is CASSSPSGNTIYF. In DNA, the CDR3 is TGCGCCAGCAGCAGTCCTTCTGGAAACACCATATATTTT. The chain carries TRBV5-1 and TRBJ1-3; D gene unclear. V was cut by 4 bases and J by 1 base, with 6 bases left in between. There are 13 residues in the CDR3. Germline V gives CDR1 SGHRS, CDR2 YFSETQ.

This chain connects TRBV19 to TRBJ1-5; D is perhaps TRBD1 (5 bases). Germline-derived CDR1 and CDR2 are LNHDA and SQIVND (reference sequence). V was pared by 0 bases and J by 4 bases, with 7 bases between. This CDR3 is built from 14 residues. CDR3 sequence (DNA): TGTGCCAGTAGTATAGAGACAGCTAATCAGCCCCAGCATTTT. Protein product: CASSIETANQPQHF.

V and J are TRBV5-4 and TRBJ2-1, with 7 bases that match TRBD2. With 4 bases clipped from V and 10 bases from J, the junction kept 11 bases outside the gene matches. The CDR3 extends over 14 amino acids. Germline assignment: CDR1 SGHNT and CDR2 YYREEE (reference sequence). Here the CDR3 reads CASSPDPTSTEQFF. The CDR3 coding sequence is TGTGCCAGCAGCCCCGACCCGACTAGCACCGAGCAGTTCTTC. Complete variable domain (other parts from reference TRBV5-4 and TRBJ2-1): ETGVTQSPTHLIKTRGQQVTLRCSSQSGHNTVSWYQQALGQGPQFIFQYYREEENGRGNFPPRFSGLQFPNYSSELNVNALELDDSALYLCASSPDPTSTEQFFGPGTRLTVL.

This clone was picked up one time. This chain joins TRBV4-1 and TRBJ2-3; possibly TRBD2 for D (5 bases). Deletions cut 1 base from V and 1 base from J, with 15 bases between. CDR3 length: 17 amino acids. Germline values: CDR1 MGHRA, CDR2 YSYEKL. In DNA, the CDR3 is TGCGCCAGCAGCCAAGTAGCGAGTAACTCAGGCACAGATACGCAGTATTTT. It encodes CASSQVASNSGTDTQYF.

A few counts support this clone. This chain connects TRBV29-1 to TRBJ1-2; 10 bases align to TRBD1. This CDR3 contains 14 residues. CDR1 and CDR2 from the germline V gene are SQVTM and ANQGSEA. After removal of 3 bases from V and 4 bases from J, the junction contained 5 bases not matched to a gene. CDR3 DNA: TGCAGCGTTGACAGGACAGGGGGGTCCTATGGCTACACCTTC. Its translation: CSVDRTGGSYGYTF. Full variable domain (rest looked up from reference TRBV29-1 and TRBJ1-2): SAVISQKPSRDICQRGTSLTIQCQVDSQVTMMFWYRQQPGQSLTLIATANQGSEATYESGFVIDKFPISRPNLTFSTLTVSNMSPEDSSIYLCSVDRTGGSYGYTFGSGTRLTVV.